These 17 T cell receptor beta chains were all obtained from the same sample, sequenced in a study of human T cells and chemical hapten exposure. TCRdb reanalysed the RACE reads using MiXCR and keeps one entry per CDR3 protein. This sample has 85,000 to 100,000 distinct CDR3 sequences, with approximately 9.9% found just once. As for time point: patch test 2, 6 weeks after DPC sensitization. Sample treatment: therapeutic diphenylcyclopropenone sensitization with weekly scalp DPC. Sequenced here: whole blood, sampled in connection with sensitization to the hapten diphenylcyclopropenone (DPC). The origin of the receptors is a man aged 35 to 55 with alopecia areata. Some clones in this sample may be carry-over from other donors' samples.

The CDR3 region has the DNA TGTGCCAGCAGTTTAGAATTGCTCGGGACCCAGTACTTC. Its translation: CASSLELLGTQYF. The genes are TRBV28 and TRBJ2-5, with no clear D. The CDR3 has 13 residues. Germline lookup yields CDR1 MDHEN and CDR2 SYDVKM. V lost 2 bases and J 7 bases, leaving 11 bases between the germline ends.

The rearrangement uses TRBV5-1 and TRBJ2-2, with 10 bases fitting TRBD1. J lost 3 bases, V lost 4 bases, and 3 bases had no gene match. Looked up from germline, CDR1 is SGHRS and CDR2 is YFSETQ. This CDR3 has 15 residues. For the CDR3, the DNA is TGCGCCAGCAGCCCCGGGACAGGGGACACCGGGGAGCTGTTTTTT. It is translated as CASSPGTGDTGELFF.

V usage is TRBV6-6 and J usage is TRBJ2-7, with 7 bases fitting TRBD2. The germline CDR1 and CDR2 sequences are MNHNY and SVGAGI (reference sequence). The CDR3 is 14 amino acids. Germline trimming cut 2 bases from V and 5 bases from J; bases unmatched to any gene: 6. This chain's CDR3 is CASSYGGSINEQYF. DNA of the CDR3: TGTGCCAGCAGTTACGGCGGGAGCATTAACGAGCAGTACTTC.

This clonotype was seen only a few times. The chain carries TRBV29-1 and TRBJ1-2; a weak D match, TRBD1 (6 bases). The CDR3 is 14 residues long. In germline, CDR1 is SQVTM, CDR2 ANQGSEA. The V end was cut by 2 bases, the J end by 0 bases, with 10 bases between. The CDR3 DNA reads as TGCAGCGTTGAATGGGGGCACTCTAACTATGGCTACACCTTC. As protein: CSVEWGHSNYGYTF.

The genes are TRBV10-3 and TRBJ2-6; D ambiguous. Trimming removed 3 bases from V and 3 bases from J, with 6 bases in between. The CDR3 runs 14 residues. Germline values: CDR1 ENHRY, CDR2 SYGVKD. The CDR3 sequence: CAISDVGGANVLTF. The CDR3 coding sequence is TGTGCCATCAGTGACGTCGGTGGGGCCAACGTCCTGACTTTC.

This clonotype was detected ten times or more. The chain carries TRBV4-3 and TRBJ2-7; 7 nucleotides agree with TRBD2. Per the germline V gene, CDR1 is LGHNA and CDR2 is YSLEER. V lost 1 base, J lost 3 bases, and 6 bases stayed unmatched. The CDR3 runs 15 residues. The CDR3, as DNA: TGCGCCAGCAGCCAAGGAAGGGGACTAAACTACGAGCAGTACGTC. Protein: CASSQGRGLNYEQYV.

This clonotype was counted between two and nine times. The chain carries TRBV6-5 and TRBJ2-3, with TRBD2 identical over 11 bases. Germline V lookup: CDR1 MNHEY, CDR2 SVGAGI. The CDR3 contains 14 residues. J lost 4 bases, V lost 8 bases, and 5 bases had no gene match. The CDR3 protein is CASVSGRAPDTQYF. CDR3 DNA: TGTGCCAGCGTTAGCGGGAGGGCACCAGATACGCAGTATTTT.

The chain carries TRBV29-1 and TRBJ2-7, with 13 nucleotides matching TRBD2. V dropped 5 bases and J dropped 0; count of bases not matched to a gene: 13. This CDR3 contains 18 residues. Per germline, CDR1 SQVTM and CDR2 ANQGSEA. CDR3 protein: CSVRLGTSGTKSSYEQYF. In DNA form, the CDR3 reads TGCAGCGTTCGTCTGGGGACTAGCGGGACCAAGAGCTCCTACGAGCAGTACTTC.

This clonotype has a handful of counts. The chain employs TRBV19 and TRBJ1-5; the D is unclear. Germline CDR1 and CDR2: LNHDA and SQIVND (reference sequence). V was trimmed by 7 bases and J by 1 base, leaving 8 bases between them. This CDR3 has 13 amino acids. The CDR3 loop is CASTLRSNQPQHF. In DNA, the CDR3 is TGTGCCAGTACCCTCCGGAGCAATCAGCCCCAGCATTTT.

This clonotype has just a few counts. The V and J genes are TRBV6-1 and TRBJ1-5; 7 nucleotides align to TRBD1. The junction had 9 bases not matched to a gene; V was cut back by 4 bases and J by 6 bases. The CDR3 has 15 residues. CDR1 MNHNS and CDR2 SASEGT come from the germline V gene. CDR3 sequence reads: CASSGWDSRSQPQHF. The CDR3 DNA reads as TGTGCCAGCAGTGGATGGGACAGCAGGAGTCAGCCCCAGCATTTT.

J is TRBJ2-1 and V is TRBV12-3 or TRBV12-4, with D perhaps given as TRBD1 or TRBD2 (5 bases each). With 5 bases removed from V and 9 bases from J, the gap between germline ends came to 11 bases. CDR3 length: 12 residues. CDR3: CASSPLGTEQFF. As DNA, the CDR3 is TGTGCCAGCAGTCCTCTAGGGACTGAGCAGTTCTTC.

The chain joins TRBV25-1 to TRBJ2-7; D not certain. The CDR3 totals 14 residues. Trimming took 1 base from V and 3 from J, leaving 10 bases between them. Germline loops: CDR1 MGHDK, CDR2 SYGVNS. The CDR3 nucleotides are TGTGCCAGCAGTGAATTCAGGCCCCACTACGAGCAGTACTTC. Translated, it gives CASSEFRPHYEQYF.

V is TRBV4-3 and J is TRBJ2-5, with 7 bases fitting TRBD2. In germline, CDR1 is LGHNA, CDR2 YSLEER. CDR3 length: 17 amino acids. Trimming took 0 bases from V and 0 from J; bases not matched to a gene: 7. CDR3 sequence reads: CASSQDQASGDQETQYF. The CDR3 coding sequence is TGCGCCAGCAGCCAAGATCAGGCTAGCGGAGACCAAGAGACCCAGTACTTC.

As to this clonotype: Sequence at one end of the junction differs from germline and may be a read error. This chain joins TRBV19 and TRBJ2-3; D gene unclear. Germline CDR1 reads LNHDA; CDR2 reads SQIVND (reference sequence). The CDR3 contains 13 residues. The CDR3 reads CASSIQVTDTQYF. As DNA, the CDR3 is TGTGCCAGCAGTATCCAGGTCACAGATACGCAGTATTTT.

The chain carries TRBV23-1 and TRBJ2-5, with D hard to call. TRBV23-1 carries the ORF label, with uncertain function. The V end lost 4 bases, the J end lost 0 bases, and 9 bases lay between the germline ends. The CDR3 consists of 14 residues. DNA for the CDR3: TGCGCCAGCAGTCGGCGGTTAAACCAAGAGACCCAGTACTTC. It translates to CASSRRLNQETQYF.

This clonotype has a handful of counts. J is TRBJ2-3 and V is TRBV20-1; possibly TRBD1 for D (6 bases). The CDR3 contains 13 residues. The germline V and J ends were trimmed by 8 bases and 1 base, with 13 bases remaining between them. The germline V gene encodes CDR1 DFQATT and CDR2 SNEGSKA (reference sequence). DNA for the CDR3: TGCAGTTTCCAGACAGGTGGCACAGATACGCAGTATTTT. Its translation: CSFQTGGTDTQYF.

Only a few counts were recorded for this clonotype. V and J are TRBV6-1 and TRBJ1-2; no clear D gene. The CDR3 runs 13 residues. Trimming took off 1 base at V and 8 bases at J, with 11 bases between the two ends. CDR1 and CDR2 from the germline V gene are MNHNS and SASEGT. The CDR3 sequence: CASSEEPRRGYTF. The CDR3 nucleotides are TGTGCCAGCAGTGAAGAGCCCCGACGGGGCTACACCTTC.